The entry that follows covers one T cell receptor (beta chain) sequence. Antigen specificity is unknown. Random hexamers primed reverse transcription of 0.5 to 1 ug RNA. TCRdb analysed the immunoSEQ multiplex PCR reads with MiXCR anew, one entry per CDR3 protein. The profile shows 180,000 or so distinct CDR3 sequences, nearly 97% of them singletons. This specimen belongs to a study of CD8 T cells in Susac syndrome. Notes on the study in general: The relatively small number of individuals in the TCR sequencing and HLA analysis was acknowledged by the study.

The CDR3 sequence is 10 residues long. Trimming shortened V by 7 bases and J by 9 bases, and 12 bases separated the two germline ends. Per the germline V gene, CDR1 is SQVTM and CDR2 is ANQGSEA. The chain uses TRBV29-1 and TRBJ1-1, with a weak D call TRBD1 (5 bases). The source material was CD4+ T cells from PBMCs. The source of this sequence is a human donor with multiple sclerosis. The CDR3 nucleotides read TGCAGCGGTTGGGGGGATCAAGCTTTCTTT. Translation gives CSGWGDQAFF.